The sequence of this T cell receptor beta chain was determined in a study of cytomegalovirus exposure and HLA in healthy donors. On the study more broadly: Unique TCRs from HLA-typed donors, 65 million to 85 million of them, were held in an early data release. Study-wide points: A list of about 180 TCR beta chains associated with cytomegalovirus was given.

PCR employed 60 Vbeta and 13 Jbeta primers. Profiling relied on immunoSEQ multiplex PCR, and the TCRdb table lists in-frame clones only, not all of them. The sample holds a few hundred thousand clones, about 83% seen once. To note about this clone: Its antigen is unknown.

Material: PBMCs. The TCR comes from a middle-aged woman in good health and CMV-seropositive.

The CDR3 DNA reads as TGCGCCAGCAGCTTGGGGGGGGATGAGCAGTTCTTC. It specifies CASSLGGDEQFF. The chain recombines TRBV5-1 with TRBJ2-1; D possibly corresponds to TRBD2 (6 bases). Per germline, CDR1 SGHRS and CDR2 YFSETQ. The CDR3 runs to 12 residues. Deletions cut 0 bases from V and 8 bases from J, with 6 bases between. Complete variable domain (other parts from reference TRBV5-1 and TRBJ2-1): KAGVTQTPRYLIKTRGQQVTLSCSPISGHRSVSWYQQTPGQGLQFLFEYFSETQRNKGNFPGRFSGRQFSNSRSEMNVSTLELGDSALYLCASSLGGDEQFFGPGTRLTVL.